This record looks at one T cell receptor beta chain sequence and its context. Its antigen is unidentified. In TCRdb, the 5' RACE reads were re-called with MiXCR into one record per CDR3 protein. The repertoire holds about 1.7 million distinct CDR3 sequences, with under 35% as singletons. The sample originates from a study of identical twins. Study results and limitations: Within beta out-of-frame sequences, the excess sharing observed between twins was weaker. One should note that invariant MAIT and iNKT cells could partly confound zero-insertion analyses.

V was shortened by 6 bases and J by 4 bases, with 13 bases between the two germline ends. The CDR3 has 13 amino acids. Germline CDR1 MNHEY, CDR2 SVGEGT. The V gene is TRBV6-2 or TRBV6-3, the J gene TRBJ2-7; D is unresolved. The sequence derives from a newborn girl in good health. The sample was cord blood. CDR3 loop: CASSRHHRYEQYF. The CDR3 DNA reads as TGTGCCAGCAGCCGCCACCATAGATACGAGCAGTACTTC.